Sequencing of this T cell receptor (beta chain) was carried out in a study of CD8+CD57+ T cells in acquired aplastic anemia. Study-level results: Between patients and controls, 25 to 30 CD8+ CDR3 sequences were found in common.

The patients chosen for sequencing had shown expansion of CD8+CD57+ cells (detected by flow cytometry). Patients had received no therapy at the time of blood sampling. CDR1 and CDR2 from the germline V gene are LNHNV and YYDKDF (reference sequence). CDR3 length: 14 amino acids. The ends were cut back, 1 base at V and 6 bases at J, with 13 bases in the middle. This clonotype has at least ten counts. Its target is unknown. CDR3 and TCR beta VDJ profiling relied on genomic DNA as the template. TCRdb re-called the reads through MiXCR, storing one row per CDR3 protein. The sample includes just over 150,000 distinct CDR3 sequences, roughly 50% of them seen just once.

This receptor was obtained from a human donor with aplastic anemia. The sample taken for sequencing was sorted CD4+, CD8+, or CD8+CD57+ T cells (not recorded which) from PBMCs. The chain links TRBV15 to TRBJ2-7; the D gene is possibly TRBD1 (5 bases). CDR3 sequence reads: CATSRVTLGAEQYF. CDR3 DNA: TGTGCCACCAGCAGAGTGACCTTAGGGGCCGAGCAGTACTTC. The entire variable domain, with the rest obtained from reference TRBV15 and TRBJ2-7, is as follows: DAMVIQNPRYQVTQFGKPVTLSCSQTLNHNVMYWYQQKSSQAPKLLFHYYDKDFNNEADTPDNFQSRRPNTSFCFLDIRSPGLGDTAMYLCATSRVTLGAEQYFGPGTRLTVT.